This T cell receptor (beta chain) stems from a study of blood T cell repertoires in COVID-19. Method: immunoSEQ multiplex PCR; TCRdb's copy keeps in-frame clones and lacks some. Of 250,000 or so clones detected, about four fifths appear once; the ten largest clones hold roughly 10%. This clone was recorded only once. This CDR3 comprises 15 residues. The V gene's germline CDR1 is SGDLS and CDR2 YYNGEE. The V gene lost 0 bases and the J gene lost 5 bases, with 12 bases spanning the gap. Sample: peripheral blood. The clonotype comes from an elderly man with acute or convalescent COVID-19. V usage is TRBV9 and J usage is TRBJ1-3; possibly TRBD1 for D (5 bases). As DNA, the CDR3 is TGTGCCAGCAGCGTAGAGGCAGGGCAACGAAACACCATATATTTT. Residues: CASSVEAGQRNTIYF.